The clone carrying this T cell receptor (beta chain) was seen more than once but under ten times. Its antigen is currently unknown. Peripheral blood came from all dose cohorts at three timepoints. The assay was immunoSEQ multiplex PCR, and TCRdb's table has in-frame clones only and misses some. Of tens of thousands of clones detected, about three quarters appear once; the ten largest clones hold around 7.9%. These data are taken from a study of OX40 agonist ivuxolimab in advanced cancers. Study overall: Earlier anti-PD-1, anti-PD-L1 or anti-CTLA-4 therapy was permitted; over 35% had received some. Findings and caveats of the study: Clonal expansion from baseline to week 6 occurred in both CD4+ and CD8+ T cells.

The material was CD4+ or CD8+ T cells sorted from blood, obtained in a trial of the OX40 agonist ivuxolimab. The receptor was derived from an adult with an advanced solid tumor such as melanoma, head and neck, liver or kidney cancer.

The CDR3 sequence: CASSELGLNEQFF. The DNA of the CDR3 is TGTGCCAGCAGTGAGCTAGGCCTAAATGAGCAGTTCTTC. The chain couples TRBV2 to TRBJ2-1; D gene unclear. The CDR3 is made up of 13 amino acids. Germline V gene data show CDR1 as SNHLY and CDR2 as FYNNEI. V gave up 3 bases and J gave up 7 bases, with 10 bases separating them.